This note documents a single TCR beta chain sequence. Original analysis: Reference gene primer amplification gave nucleated cell count estimates. Clones were sequenced by immunoSEQ multiplex PCR, and TCRdb holds only the in-frame ones, with some missing. The V and J calls and the clone size are those of that table, but D and trimming were determined from the DNA. The table records some 99,000 clones, around 81% of them present only once. This record comes from a study of blood T cell repertoires in COVID-19. The ends were cut back, 5 bases at V and 4 bases at J, with 8 bases in the middle. The germline V gene encodes CDR1 LNHDA and CDR2 SQIVND (reference sequence). The CDR3 consists of 13 residues.

The specimen was peripheral blood. The rearrangement links TRBV19 to TRBJ1-4; D perhaps matches TRBD1 (6 bases). This clonotype was sampled from a human donor in a cohort sampled during active or convalescent COVID-19. Here the CDR3 DNA reads TGTGCCAGTAGTCGACAGGTTAATGAAAAACTGTTTTTT. Protein: CASSRQVNEKLFF. Supplemented by reference TRBV19 and TRBJ1-4, the full variable domain reads DGGITQSPKYLFRKEGQNVTLSCEQNLNHDAMYWYRQDPGQGLRLIYYSQIVNDFQKGDIAEGYSVSREKKESFPLTVTSAQKNPTAFYLCASSRQVNEKLFFGSGTQLSVL.